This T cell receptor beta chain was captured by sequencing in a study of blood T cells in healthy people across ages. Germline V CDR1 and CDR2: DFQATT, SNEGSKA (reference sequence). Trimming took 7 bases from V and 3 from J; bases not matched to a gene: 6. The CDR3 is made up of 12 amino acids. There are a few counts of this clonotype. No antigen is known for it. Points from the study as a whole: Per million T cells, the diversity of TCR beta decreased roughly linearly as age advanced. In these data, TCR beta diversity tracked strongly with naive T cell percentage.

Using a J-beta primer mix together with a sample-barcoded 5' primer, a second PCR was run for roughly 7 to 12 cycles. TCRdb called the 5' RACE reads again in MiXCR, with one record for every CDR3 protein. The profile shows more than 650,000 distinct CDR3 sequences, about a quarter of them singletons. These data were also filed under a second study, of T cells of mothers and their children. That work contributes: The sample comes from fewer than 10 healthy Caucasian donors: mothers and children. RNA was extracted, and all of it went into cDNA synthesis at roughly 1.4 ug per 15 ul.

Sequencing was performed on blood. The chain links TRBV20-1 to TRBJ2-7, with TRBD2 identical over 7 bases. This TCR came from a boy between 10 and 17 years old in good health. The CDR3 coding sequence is TGCAGTGGACGGGGAGGGAGCTACGAGCAGTACTTC. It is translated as CSGRGGSYEQYF.